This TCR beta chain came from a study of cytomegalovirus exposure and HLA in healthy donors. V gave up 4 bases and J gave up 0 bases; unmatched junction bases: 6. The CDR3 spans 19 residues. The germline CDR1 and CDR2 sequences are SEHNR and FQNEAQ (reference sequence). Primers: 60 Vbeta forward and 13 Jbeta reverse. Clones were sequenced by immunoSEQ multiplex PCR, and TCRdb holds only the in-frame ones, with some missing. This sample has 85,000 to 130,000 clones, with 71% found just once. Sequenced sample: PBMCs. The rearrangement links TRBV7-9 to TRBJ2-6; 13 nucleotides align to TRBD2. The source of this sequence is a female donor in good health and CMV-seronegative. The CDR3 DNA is TGTGCCAGCAGCTCGCCGGGACTAGCGGGATTCTCTGGGGCCAACGTCCTGACTTTC. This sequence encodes CASSSPGLAGFSGANVLTF.